This TCR beta chain is from a study of T cell repertoires and Cas9 in healthy adults. Across the whole study: Characterization of SpCas9-reactive CD4 and CD8 T cells covered multi-effector potency, cytotoxicity and lineage. Study-level points and caveats: In vitro, SpCas9-reactive Tregs were reported to curb effector T cell proliferation and function.

The repertoire was sequenced with immunoSEQ multiplex PCR; TCRdb's copy has only in-frame clones and lacks some. The sample has 13,000 to 15,000 clones; roughly 89% are singletons. This CDR3 is 16 amino acids long. CDR1 and CDR2 (germline): SGHTA, FQGNSA. Trimming cost V 5 bases and J 8 bases; bases outside gene matches: 8. Remarks on this clone: Antigen: not known.

V usage is TRBV7-2 and J usage is TRBJ1-6; 11 bases are a match to TRBD1. Sample: Tregs (CD4+, CD25+, CD127-, CD137-, CD154-) from PBMCs; culture status not recorded. The sequence derives from a human donor in good health. The CDR3 region is CASSAWTGGFYSPLHF. The CDR3 DNA is TGTGCCAGCAGCGCATGGACAGGGGGCTTTTATTCACCCCTCCACTTT.